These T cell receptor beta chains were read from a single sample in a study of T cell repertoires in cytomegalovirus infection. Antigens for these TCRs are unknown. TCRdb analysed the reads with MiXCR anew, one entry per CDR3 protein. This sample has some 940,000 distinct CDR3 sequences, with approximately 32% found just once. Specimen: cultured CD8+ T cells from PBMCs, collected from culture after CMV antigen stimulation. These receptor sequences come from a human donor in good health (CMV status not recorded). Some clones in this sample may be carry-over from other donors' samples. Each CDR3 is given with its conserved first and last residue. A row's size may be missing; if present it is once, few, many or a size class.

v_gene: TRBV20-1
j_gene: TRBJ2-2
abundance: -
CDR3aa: CSARELRSGELFF

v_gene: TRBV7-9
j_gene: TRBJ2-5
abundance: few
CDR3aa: CASSLEGQPRTQYF

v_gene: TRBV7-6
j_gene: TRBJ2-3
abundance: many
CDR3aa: CASSLASGGTDTQYF

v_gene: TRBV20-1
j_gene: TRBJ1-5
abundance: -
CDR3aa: CSARTVDQPQHF

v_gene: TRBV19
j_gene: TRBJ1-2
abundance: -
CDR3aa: CASSPQGAGRGYTF

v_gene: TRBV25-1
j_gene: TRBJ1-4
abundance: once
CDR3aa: CASSGGHKRVYNEKLFF

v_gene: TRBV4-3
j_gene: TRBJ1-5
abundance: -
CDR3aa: CASSHRRDNQPQHF

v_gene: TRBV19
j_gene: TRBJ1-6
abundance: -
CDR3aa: CASSNPRTGSYNSPLHF

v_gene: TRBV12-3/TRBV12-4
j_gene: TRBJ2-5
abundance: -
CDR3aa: CASSLNPTVAQYF

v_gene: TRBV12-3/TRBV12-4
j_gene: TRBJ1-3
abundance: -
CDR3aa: CASSLIGVNSGNTIYF

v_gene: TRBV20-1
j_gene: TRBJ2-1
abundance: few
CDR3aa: CSARASGTTYNEQFF

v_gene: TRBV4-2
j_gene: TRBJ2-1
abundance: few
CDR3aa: CASSQSGLAVTFEAHNEQFF

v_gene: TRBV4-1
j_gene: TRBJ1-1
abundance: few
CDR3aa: CASSQVKDTEAFF

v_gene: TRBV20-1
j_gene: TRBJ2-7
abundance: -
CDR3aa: CSAPNLAGAPYEQYF

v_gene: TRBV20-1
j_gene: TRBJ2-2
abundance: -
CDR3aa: CSARDQRGGITGELFF

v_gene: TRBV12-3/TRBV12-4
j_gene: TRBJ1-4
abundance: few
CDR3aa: CASSEVGEKLFF

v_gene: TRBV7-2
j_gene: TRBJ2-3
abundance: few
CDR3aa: CASSWDLQADTQYF

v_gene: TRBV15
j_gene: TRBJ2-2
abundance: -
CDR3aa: CATSRDRPSNTGELFF

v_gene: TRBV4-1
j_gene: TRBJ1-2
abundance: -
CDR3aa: CASSQDDTEGLTFGYTF

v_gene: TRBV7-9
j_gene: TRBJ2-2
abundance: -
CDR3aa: CASSSRGNTGELFF

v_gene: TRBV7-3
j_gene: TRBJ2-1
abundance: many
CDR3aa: CASSAYATSNEQFF

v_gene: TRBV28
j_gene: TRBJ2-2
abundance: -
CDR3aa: CASDEETGPTGELFF

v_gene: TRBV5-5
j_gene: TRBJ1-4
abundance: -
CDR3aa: CASSAAGTGNEKLFF

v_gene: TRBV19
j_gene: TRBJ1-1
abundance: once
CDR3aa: CATHSIARNTEAFF

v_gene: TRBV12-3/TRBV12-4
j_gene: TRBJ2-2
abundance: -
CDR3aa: CASSLEDRADTGELFF

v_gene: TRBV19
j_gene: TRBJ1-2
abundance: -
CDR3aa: CASRTENYGYTF

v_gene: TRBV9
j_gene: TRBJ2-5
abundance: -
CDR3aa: CASSVTGTAQHTQYF

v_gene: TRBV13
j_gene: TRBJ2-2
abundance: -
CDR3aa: CASSHRTATGELFF

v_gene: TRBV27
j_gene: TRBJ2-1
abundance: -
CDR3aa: CASNAGGISYNEQFF

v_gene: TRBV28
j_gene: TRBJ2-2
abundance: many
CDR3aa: CASSLWTGTVNTGELFF

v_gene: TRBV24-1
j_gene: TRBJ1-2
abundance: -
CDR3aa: CATSDNTPGSNYGYTF

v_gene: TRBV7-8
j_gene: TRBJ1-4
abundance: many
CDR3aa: CASSPRTIPQQKLFF

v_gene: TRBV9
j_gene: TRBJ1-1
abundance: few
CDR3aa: CASSVDGQVRKGTEAFF

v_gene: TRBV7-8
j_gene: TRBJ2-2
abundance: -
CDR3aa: CASSEPGQGVWGGQDGELFF

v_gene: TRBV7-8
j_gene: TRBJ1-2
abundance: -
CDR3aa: CASSLAQLRRENIGHYGYTF

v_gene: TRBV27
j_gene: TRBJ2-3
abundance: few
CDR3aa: CASSLPGLAGGVDTQYF

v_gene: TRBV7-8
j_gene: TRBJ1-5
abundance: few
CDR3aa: CASSLKEIQHF

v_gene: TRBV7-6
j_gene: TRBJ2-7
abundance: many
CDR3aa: CASSPTTGARNEQYF

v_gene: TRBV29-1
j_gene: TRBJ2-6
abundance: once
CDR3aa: CSVGDRDSSGANVLTF

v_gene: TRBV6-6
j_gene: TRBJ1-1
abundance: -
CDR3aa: CASSYSTGAYEAFF

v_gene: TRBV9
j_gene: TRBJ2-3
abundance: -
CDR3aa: CASSVPRAGGLSDTQYF

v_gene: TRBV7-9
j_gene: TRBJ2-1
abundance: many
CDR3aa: CASSGTPYNEQFF

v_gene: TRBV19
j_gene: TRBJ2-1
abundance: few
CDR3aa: CASSSVREQFF

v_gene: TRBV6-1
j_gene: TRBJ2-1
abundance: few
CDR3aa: CATKQGLSDKYNEQFF

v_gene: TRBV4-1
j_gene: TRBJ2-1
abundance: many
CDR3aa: CASSPLGDTIGHEQFF

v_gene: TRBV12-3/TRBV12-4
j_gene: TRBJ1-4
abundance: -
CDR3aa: CASSLVLGTADEKLFF

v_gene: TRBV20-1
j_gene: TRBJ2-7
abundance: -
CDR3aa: CSARADSSYEQYF

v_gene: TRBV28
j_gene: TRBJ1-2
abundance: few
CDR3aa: CASSNPTGNYGYTF

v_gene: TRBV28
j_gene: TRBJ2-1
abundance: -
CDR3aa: CASSSRFGELSSYNEQFF

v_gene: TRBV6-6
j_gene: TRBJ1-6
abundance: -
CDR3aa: CAGGGHSYNSPLHF

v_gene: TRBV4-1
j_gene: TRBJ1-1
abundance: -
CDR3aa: CASSQAPGFEAFF

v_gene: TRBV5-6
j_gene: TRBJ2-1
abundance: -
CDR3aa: CASARGAGPKEFF

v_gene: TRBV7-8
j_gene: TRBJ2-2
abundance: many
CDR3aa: CASRLGTRGAGELFF

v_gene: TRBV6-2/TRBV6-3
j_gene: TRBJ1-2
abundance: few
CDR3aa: CASSYFRESYTF

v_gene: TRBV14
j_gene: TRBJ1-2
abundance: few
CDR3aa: CASSQEGRRFGGYTF

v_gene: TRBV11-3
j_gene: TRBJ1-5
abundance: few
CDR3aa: CASSLEGQTSHFIWNQPQHF

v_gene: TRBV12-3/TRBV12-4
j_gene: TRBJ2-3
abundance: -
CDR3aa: CAGSPWDSLTDTQYF

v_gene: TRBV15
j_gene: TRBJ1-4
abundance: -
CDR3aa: CATSRVGPATNEKLFF

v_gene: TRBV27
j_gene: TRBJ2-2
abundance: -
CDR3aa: CASIGWRRELFF